This T cell receptor beta chain was captured by sequencing in a study of blood T cell repertoires in COVID-19. Overall study: Some COVID-19 samples were acute and others convalescent; all came from the United States, Italy and Spain. Sample material is recorded as cDNA or gDNA derived from T cells, B-cell-depleted T cells, or PBMCs.

Source study methods: Quantification of nucleated cells was approximated via reference gene primer amplification. TCRdb's copy holds only in-frame clones and misses some; the assay was immunoSEQ multiplex PCR. V, J and clone size derive from that table, while D and trimming were established from the DNA sequence. The sample holds about 280,000 clones, about 89% seen once. V was clipped by 1 base and J by 5 bases, with 11 bases between them. This CDR3 comprises 14 residues. The germline gives CDR1 MGHRA, CDR2 YSYEKL. This sequence joins TRBV4-1 and TRBJ1-1, with unresolved D. Sequencing was carried out using peripheral blood. This clonotype was sampled from a middle-aged man with active or convalescent COVID-19. The CDR3 coding sequence is TGCGCCAGCAGCCAAGGAGAAGCTCGGACTGAAGCTTTCTTT. Protein: CASSQGEARTEAFF.